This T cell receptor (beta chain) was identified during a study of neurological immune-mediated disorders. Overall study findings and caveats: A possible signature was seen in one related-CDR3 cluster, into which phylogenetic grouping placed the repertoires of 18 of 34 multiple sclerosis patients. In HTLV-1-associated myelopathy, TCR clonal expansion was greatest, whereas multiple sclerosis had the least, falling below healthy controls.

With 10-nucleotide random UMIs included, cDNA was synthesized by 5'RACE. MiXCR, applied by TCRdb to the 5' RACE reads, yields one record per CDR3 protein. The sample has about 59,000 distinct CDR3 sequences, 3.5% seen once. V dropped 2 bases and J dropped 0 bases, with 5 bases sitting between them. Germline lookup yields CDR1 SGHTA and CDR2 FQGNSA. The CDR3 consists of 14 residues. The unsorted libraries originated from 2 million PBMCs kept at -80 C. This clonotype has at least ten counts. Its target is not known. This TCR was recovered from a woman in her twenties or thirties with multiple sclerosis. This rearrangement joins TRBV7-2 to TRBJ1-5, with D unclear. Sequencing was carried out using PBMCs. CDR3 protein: CASSLYDSNQPQHF. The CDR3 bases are TGTGCCAGCAGCTTATACGATAGCAATCAGCCCCAGCATTTT.